A selection of T cell receptor beta chains follows, all from one sample in a study of Graves' ophthalmopathy and Graves' hyperthyroidism. Via MiXCR, TCRdb re-called the multiplex PCR reads, giving one row per CDR3 protein. The table shows about 620,000 distinct CDR3 sequences, with about 20% occurring only once. Sequenced input: peripheral blood. These receptors originate from a woman aged 18-29 years with stable Graves' hyperthyroidism. Some clones in this sample may be carry-over from other donors' samples. Each CDR3 is given with its conserved first and last residue. The order of the fields is J gene, clone size, D gene, V gene, CDR3 DNA, CDR3 protein. The D gene is left open where the match is weak. Size is stated for part of the rows, as once, few or many counts, or as a class when the clone is expanded.

j_gene: TRBJ1-3; abundance: many; d_gene: .; v_gene: TRBV28; CDR3nt: TGTGCCAGCAGTTTATTGCAGTCACACTCTGGAAACACCATATATTTT; CDR3aa: CASSLLQSHSGNTIYF
j_gene: TRBJ1-1; abundance: many; d_gene: .; v_gene: TRBV15; CDR3nt: TGTGCCACCAGCAGAGGCGGGGGGTTGAACACTGAAGCTTTCTTT; CDR3aa: CATSRGGGLNTEAFF
j_gene: TRBJ1-5; abundance: few; d_gene: .; v_gene: TRBV11-1; CDR3nt: TGTGCCAGCAGCCTGCGGGGGGGCACGCCCCAGCATTTT; CDR3aa: CASSLRGGTPQHF
j_gene: TRBJ2-7; abundance: many; d_gene: .; v_gene: TRBV27; CDR3nt: TGTGCCAGCAGTTTGGGATCCGGGACCCTCTACGAGCAGTACTTC; CDR3aa: CASSLGSGTLYEQYF
j_gene: TRBJ1-1; abundance: few; d_gene: .; v_gene: TRBV7-2; CDR3nt: TGTGCCAGCAGCTCACGACACCTAAACACTGAAGCTTTCTTT; CDR3aa: CASSSRHLNTEAFF
j_gene: TRBJ1-1; abundance: many; d_gene: TRBD1; v_gene: TRBV5-1; CDR3nt: TGCGCCAGCAGCTTAAGAGAGACAGGGTTAATGAACACTGAAGCTTTCTTT; CDR3aa: CASSLRETGLMNTEAFF
j_gene: TRBJ1-2; abundance: many; d_gene: TRBD1; v_gene: TRBV7-2; CDR3nt: TGTGCCAGCAGCTTAGACGGGGACAGGGGTGGCTACACCTTC; CDR3aa: CASSLDGDRGGYTF
j_gene: TRBJ1-5; abundance: many; d_gene: .; v_gene: TRBV6-4; CDR3nt: TGTGCCAGCAGTGACCCGGGACTTATAGGTGGACAGCCCCAGCATTTT; CDR3aa: CASSDPGLIGGQPQHF
j_gene: TRBJ1-2; abundance: many; d_gene: TRBD1; v_gene: TRBV28; CDR3nt: TGTGCCAGCAGACCCGAACAAGGGGGCGGACCCAGTTATGGCTACACCTTC; CDR3aa: CASRPEQGGGPSYGYTF
j_gene: TRBJ2-7; abundance: many; d_gene: TRBD1; v_gene: TRBV7-2; CDR3nt: TGTGCCAGCAGCCCAGCCGGGACAGGGGCCTACGAGCAGTACTTC; CDR3aa: CASSPAGTGAYEQYF
j_gene: TRBJ2-7; abundance: many; d_gene: TRBD2; v_gene: TRBV4-2; CDR3nt: TGTGCCAGCAGCCGCCCCGGGACTAGCGTTTACGAGCAGTACTTC; CDR3aa: CASSRPGTSVYEQYF
j_gene: TRBJ1-1; abundance: .; d_gene: TRBD1; v_gene: TRBV6-1; CDR3nt: TGTGCCAGCAGTGAACAAGAGACAGGGAAGAACACTGAAGCTTTCTTT; CDR3aa: CASSEQETGKNTEAFF
j_gene: TRBJ1-6; abundance: many; d_gene: .; v_gene: TRBV6-1; CDR3nt: TGTGCCAGCAGAGGGGCTATAGTAAATTCACCCCTCCACTTT; CDR3aa: CASRGAIVNSPLHF
j_gene: TRBJ2-2; abundance: few; d_gene: TRBD2; v_gene: TRBV7-2; CDR3nt: TGTGCCAGCAGTAATAGCGGGGCCACCTACGGGGAGCTGTTTTTT; CDR3aa: CASSNSGATYGELFF
j_gene: TRBJ2-7; abundance: .; d_gene: TRBD2; v_gene: TRBV5-1; CDR3nt: TGCGCCAGCAGCAAAGGACTAGCGGGAGATTTGGAGCAGTACTTC; CDR3aa: CASSKGLAGDLEQYF
j_gene: TRBJ2-5; abundance: .; d_gene: .; v_gene: TRBV6-2/TRBV6-3; CDR3nt: TGTGCCAGCAGTTACTCAGGTGAAAGCGAGACCCAGTACTTC; CDR3aa: CASSYSGESETQYF
j_gene: TRBJ2-7; abundance: .; d_gene: .; v_gene: TRBV30; CDR3nt: TGTGCCTGGAGTGATGGGGGTGCCACCTACGAGCAGTACTTC; CDR3aa: CAWSDGGATYEQYF
j_gene: TRBJ2-7; abundance: many; d_gene: TRBD1; v_gene: TRBV10-3; CDR3nt: TGTGCCACCCTAAGCCAGGGGGCCTACGAGCAGTACTTC; CDR3aa: CATLSQGAYEQYF
j_gene: TRBJ1-5; abundance: once; d_gene: .; v_gene: TRBV6-5; CDR3nt: TGTGCCAGCAGTTACTCGAGGGTTCACAATCAGCCCCAGCATTTT; CDR3aa: CASSYSRVHNQPQHF
j_gene: TRBJ2-5; abundance: many; d_gene: TRBD2; v_gene: TRBV24-1; CDR3nt: TGTGCCACCAGTCGCGGGGGGGCCCAAGAGACCCAGTACTTC; CDR3aa: CATSRGGAQETQYF
j_gene: TRBJ1-2; abundance: many; d_gene: TRBD1; v_gene: TRBV6-2/TRBV6-3; CDR3nt: TGTGCCAGCAGAGGAAAGACAGGGAATCCCTATGGCTACACCTTC; CDR3aa: CASRGKTGNPYGYTF
j_gene: TRBJ1-3; abundance: .; d_gene: .; v_gene: TRBV2; CDR3nt: TGTGCCAGCAGACAGACAGTCTCTGGAAACACCATATATTTT; CDR3aa: CASRQTVSGNTIYF
j_gene: TRBJ2-5; abundance: many; d_gene: .; v_gene: TRBV20-1; CDR3nt: TGCAGTGCTAGAGACCCCCCTCATGAGACCCAGTACTTC; CDR3aa: CSARDPPHETQYF
j_gene: TRBJ1-2; abundance: few; d_gene: .; v_gene: TRBV4-3; CDR3nt: TGCGCCAGCAGCCATTACAGATCCCCTTATGGCTACACCTTC; CDR3aa: CASSHYRSPYGYTF
j_gene: TRBJ1-1; abundance: many; d_gene: .; v_gene: TRBV12-3/TRBV12-4; CDR3nt: TGTGCCAGCAGAGGCCGAGAAGCTTTCTTT; CDR3aa: CASRGREAFF
j_gene: TRBJ2-7; abundance: .; d_gene: .; v_gene: TRBV11-2; CDR3nt: TGTGCCAGCAGCTTAGGGGGGGCAGGGATAGCCTTCTACGAGCAGTACTTC; CDR3aa: CASSLGGAGIAFYEQYF
j_gene: TRBJ1-1; abundance: .; d_gene: .; v_gene: TRBV28; CDR3nt: TGTGCCAGCAGCCCCCCCGGGGGGCGCGTGAACACTGAAGCTTTCTTT; CDR3aa: CASSPPGGRVNTEAFF
j_gene: TRBJ2-7; abundance: .; d_gene: TRBD1; v_gene: TRBV12-3/TRBV12-4; CDR3nt: TGTGCCAGCAGTTTTAGGACAGGGGATCTATACGAGCAGTACTTC; CDR3aa: CASSFRTGDLYEQYF
j_gene: TRBJ2-6; abundance: .; d_gene: .; v_gene: TRBV5-1; CDR3nt: TGCGCCAGCAGCGACGGGTCCCGCTCTGGGGCCAACGTCCTGACTTTC; CDR3aa: CASSDGSRSGANVLTF
j_gene: TRBJ2-7; abundance: many; d_gene: .; v_gene: TRBV6-5; CDR3nt: TGTGCCAGCAGCTTCGACAGGACTACCTACGAGCAGTACTTC; CDR3aa: CASSFDRTTYEQYF
j_gene: TRBJ2-7; abundance: many; d_gene: TRBD1; v_gene: TRBV25-1; CDR3nt: TGTGCCAGCATCCGAATAGTGGACAGGGGCCCTAGCTCCTACGAGCAGTACTTC; CDR3aa: CASIRIVDRGPSSYEQYF
j_gene: TRBJ2-5; abundance: many; d_gene: .; v_gene: TRBV12-3/TRBV12-4; CDR3nt: TGTGCCAGCAGTTTAGCGGGGGGGCCAGAGACCCAGTACTTC; CDR3aa: CASSLAGGPETQYF
j_gene: TRBJ2-5; abundance: many; d_gene: .; v_gene: TRBV2; CDR3nt: TGTGCCAGCAGTCCAGGGTTCTCACAAGAGACCCAGTACTTC; CDR3aa: CASSPGFSQETQYF
j_gene: TRBJ1-1; abundance: .; d_gene: .; v_gene: TRBV10-1; CDR3nt: TGCGCCAGCAGCCCTAGGACGGACGGGTACACTGATGCTTTCTTT; CDR3aa: CASSPRTDGYTDAFF
j_gene: TRBJ2-5; abundance: many; d_gene: .; v_gene: TRBV29-1; CDR3nt: TGCAGCGTGAATCGGGACGACGAGTGGGAGACCCAGTACTTC; CDR3aa: CSVNRDDEWETQYF
j_gene: TRBJ1-3; abundance: once; d_gene: TRBD1; v_gene: TRBV28; CDR3nt: TGTGCCAGCAGTTTAGGACAGGGGTATGGAAACACCATATATTTT; CDR3aa: CASSLGQGYGNTIYF
j_gene: TRBJ1-2; abundance: .; d_gene: .; v_gene: TRBV29-1; CDR3nt: TGCAGCGCGAAGGTCGGGTTGGGGGGATATAACTATGGCTACACCTTC; CDR3aa: CSAKVGLGGYNYGYTF
j_gene: TRBJ2-5; abundance: many; d_gene: TRBD1; v_gene: TRBV6-1; CDR3nt: TGTGCCAGCTCACCCGGACAGGGGGGTATAGAGACCCAGTACTTC; CDR3aa: CASSPGQGGIETQYF
j_gene: TRBJ2-5; abundance: many; d_gene: .; v_gene: TRBV7-9; CDR3nt: TGTGCCAGCAGCTTAGCTTATCAGAAACAAGAGACCCAGTACTTC; CDR3aa: CASSLAYQKQETQYF
j_gene: TRBJ1-5; abundance: many; d_gene: .; v_gene: TRBV15; CDR3nt: TGTGCCACCAGCCGAGTAGACACTAATCAGCCCCAGCATTTT; CDR3aa: CATSRVDTNQPQHF
j_gene: TRBJ1-2; abundance: many; d_gene: .; v_gene: TRBV3-1; CDR3nt: TGTGCCAGCAGCCCCGACGGATCTCTTACCTATGGCTACACCTTC; CDR3aa: CASSPDGSLTYGYTF